These 26 T cell receptor beta chains originate from one sample sequenced in a study of patients and donors after allogeneic stem cell transplantation. TCRdb itself ran the RT-PCR reads through MiXCR, one entry per CDR3 protein. The sample lists 100,000 to 120,000 distinct CDR3 sequences; less than 45% were seen once. Source material: blood, either unsorted or a sorted T cell fraction (not recorded which). All receptors derive from a human donor who was either an allogeneic HSCT recipient or a stem cell or donor lymphocyte infusion donor (not recorded which). It is not recorded whose cells these are; they may come from a transplant donor.

With respect to this clonotype: The DNA is omitted, as the CDR3 cannot be located on it reliably, and the CDR3 follows TCRdb's listing. The J gene is TRBJ2-1, the V gene TRBV5-6; the listed D gene, TRBD2, was not tested against the DNA. The CDR3 extends over 14 residues, inclusive of both ends. Germline V gene lookup returns CDR1 SGHDT and CDR2 YYEEEE. Here the CDR3 reads CASSGLRFSSSGHF.

This clonotype occurred many times. The V and J genes are TRBV12-3 or TRBV12-4 and TRBJ1-5; no clear D. CDR3 length equals 14 residues. The V and J ends lost 1 base and 5 bases respectively, with 9 bases between them. The CDR3 here is CASSLGSGHQPQHF. The CDR3 DNA follows: TGTGCCAGCAGTTTAGGTTCTGGGCATCAGCCCCAGCATTTT.

This clonotype was seen more than once but under ten times. The rearrangement joins TRBV11-3 to TRBJ2-5; D possibly corresponds to TRBD1 (6 bases). This CDR3 spans 15 amino acids. Between the trimmed V and J ends, which lost 1 base and 0 bases, there was a span of 9 bases. CDR1 and CDR2 from the germline V gene are SGHNT and YENEEA. CDR3 amino acids: CASSLGGGHQETQYF. The CDR3, as DNA: TGTGCCAGCAGCTTAGGTGGGGGCCACCAAGAGACCCAGTACTTC.

The chain recombines TRBV6-2 or TRBV6-3 with TRBJ2-7; D is ambiguous. This CDR3 is built from 11 residues. The V gene's germline CDR1 is MNHEY and CDR2 SVGEGT. V gave up 5 bases and J gave up 6 bases, with 8 bases separating them. The CDR3 DNA is TGTGCCAGCAGTCCCAGTTTCGAGCAGTACTTC. Translation gives CASSPSFEQYF.

The V call is TRBV24-1, the J call TRBJ2-1; 10 bases map to TRBD2. CDR1 is KGHDR and CDR2 is SFDVKD in the germline V gene. Germline trimming cut 8 bases from V and 7 bases from J; bases unmatched to any gene: 7. This CDR3 has 14 amino acids. The CDR3 DNA follows: TGTGCCACCACAGCGGGAGGGGCCTTGAATGAGCAGTTCTTC. It specifies CATTAGGALNEQFF.

This chain uses TRBV2 with TRBJ1-5; D may be TRBD1 (5 bases). The CDR3 is 14 residues long. Trimming took 7 bases from V and 0 from J, leaving 10 bases between them. Germline values: CDR1 SNHLY, CDR2 FYNNEI. The DNA for the CDR3 is TGTGCCAGCACGAGGACACATAGCAATCAGCCCCAGCATTTT. Amino acid sequence: CASTRTHSNQPQHF. Full variable domain (outside the CDR3, taken from reference TRBV2 and TRBJ1-5): EPEVTQTPSHQVTQMGQEVILRCVPISNHLYFYWYRQILGQKVEFLVSFYNNEISEKSEIFDDQFSVERPDGSNFTLKIRSTKLEDSAMYFCASTRTHSNQPQHFGDGTRLSIL.

In this sample, this clonotype turned up a few times. The junction and the germline gene differ at one end; a read error may be behind it. CDR3 coding DNA: TGTGCTAGCAGCTCCCGTGCAGGGGGAGAGCAGTACTTC. It yields the protein CASSSRAGGEQYF. The V gene is TRBV7-7, the J gene TRBJ2-7; 7 nucleotides match TRBD1. This CDR3 is 13 amino acids long. CDR1 is SSHAT and CDR2 is FNYEAQ in the germline V gene (reference sequence).

This clonotype was recorded only once. The chain links TRBV20-1 to TRBJ2-2; possibly TRBD2 for D (6 bases). Between the trimmed V and J ends, which lost 0 bases and 7 bases, there was a span of 9 bases. In germline, CDR1 is DFQATT, CDR2 SNEGSKA (reference sequence). There are 13 residues in the CDR3. The CDR3 is CSARDTAGGELFF. CDR3 sequence (DNA): TGCAGTGCTAGAGATACAGCGGGCGGGGAGCTGTTTTTT.

This chain connects TRBV27 to TRBJ2-7; TRBD1 matches at 9 bases. CDR1 is MNHEY, CDR2 SMNVEV, per germline (reference sequence). Losses at the gene ends were 6 bases for V and 1 base for J; bases not matched to a gene: 7. CDR3 length equals 15 residues. The chain's CDR3 is CASSTRTGVSYEQYF. Here the CDR3 DNA reads TGTGCCAGCAGCACGCGGACAGGGGTGTCCTACGAGCAGTACTTC.

This clonotype was detected only a few times. The V and J genes are TRBV7-9 and TRBJ2-4, with D hard to call. The germline V gene has CDR1 SEHNR and CDR2 FQNEAQ (reference sequence). The CDR3 sequence is 11 residues long. The ends were cut back, 5 bases at V and 8 bases at J, with 7 bases in the middle. CDR3 coding DNA: TGTGCCAGCAGCCTAGGCGACATTCAGTACTTC. Amino acid sequence: CASSLGDIQYF. The full variable domain, rest sourced from reference TRBV7-9 and TRBJ2-4, is DTGVSQNPRHKITKRGQNVTFRCDPISEHNRLYWYRQTLGQGPEFLTYFQNEAQLEKSRLLSDRFSAERPKGSFSTLEIQRTEQGDSAMYLCASSLGDIQYFGAGTRLSVL.

This clonotype has a handful of counts. V gene TRBV29-1 combines with J gene TRBJ2-1; weak D call: TRBD1 (6 bases). The CDR3 contains 13 residues. The V and J ends lost 4 bases and 2 bases respectively, with 9 bases between them. Per germline, CDR1 SQVTM and CDR2 ANQGSEA. DNA for the CDR3: TGCAGCGTTGGGGGGACAACCTACAATGAGCAGTTCTTC. Protein: CSVGGTTYNEQFF.

The rearrangement joins TRBV14 to TRBJ1-6; unclear D gene. CDR3 length: 14 amino acids. The V end lost 1 base, the J end lost 6 bases, and 7 bases lay between the germline ends. Germline CDR1 is SGHDN and CDR2 is FVKESK. The CDR3 coding sequence is TGTGCCAGCAGCCAAGGGTGGATTAATTCACCCCTCCACTTT. Translating gives CASSQGWINSPLHF. Full variable domain (missing parts from reference TRBV14 and TRBJ1-6): EAGVTQFPSHSVIEKGQTVTLRCDPISGHDNLYWYRRVMGKEIKFLLHFVKESKQDESGMPNNRFLAERTGGTYSTLKVQPAELEDSGVYFCASSQGWINSPLHFGNGTRLTVT.

This clonotype was observed a few times. The chain is built from TRBV19 and TRBJ1-5, with a tentative D call TRBD1 (5 bases). Trimming took 8 bases from V and 6 from J, leaving 14 bases between them. Germline-derived CDR1 and CDR2 are LNHDA and SQIVND (reference sequence). There are 13 residues in the CDR3. CDR3 in DNA: TGTGCCAGTGGTTTAGGGGAATTTCAGCCCCAGCATTTT. Amino acids: CASGLGEFQPQHF.

V is TRBV15 and J is TRBJ2-5, with a tentative D call TRBD2 (6 bases). V lost 3 bases to trimming and J lost 4 bases, with 9 bases between them. This CDR3 spans 13 amino acids. Germline V CDR1 and CDR2: LNHNV, YYDKDF (reference sequence). DNA of the CDR3: TGTGCCACCAGCAGCGGCGGGATAGAGACCCAGTACTTC. The encoded protein is CATSSGGIETQYF.

A few counts support this clonotype. The gene calls are TRBV20-1 and TRBJ2-7; a weak D match, TRBD2 (6 bases). Trimming removed 6 bases at V and 0 bases at J, with 15 bases between. CDR3 size: 14 residues. CDR1 is DFQATT and CDR2 is SNEGSKA in the germline V gene (reference sequence). CDR3 nucleotides: TGCAGTGCCATCCCAGCGGGCTACTCCTACGAGCAGTACTTC. Its protein is CSAIPAGYSYEQYF.

The chain carries TRBV29-1 and TRBJ2-7; TRBD2 aligns across 7 bases. CDR3 length equals 14 residues. Germline V gene lookup returns CDR1 SQVTM and CDR2 ANQGSEA. V was clipped by 6 bases and J by 5 bases; unmatched bases: 13. CDR3 residues: CSVAPGGVTHEQYF. The DNA for the CDR3 is TGCAGCGTCGCGCCGGGGGGAGTGACTCACGAGCAGTACTTC.

The CDR3 DNA reads as TGCAGCGTTGTGACTAGCGGGAGGTACGAGCAGTACTTC. It codes for CSVVTSGRYEQYF. This rearrangement joins TRBV29-1 to TRBJ2-7, with 13 nucleotides matching TRBD2. CDR1 is SQVTM, CDR2 ANQGSEA, per germline. This CDR3 is 13 amino acids long. Losses at the gene ends were 4 bases for V and 4 bases for J; bases not matched to a gene: 1.

The sample holds a few counts of this clonotype. The chain joins TRBV5-6 to TRBJ2-7; the D is unclear. This CDR3 has 11 amino acids. From germline, CDR1 is SGHDT and CDR2 YYEEEE. V gave up 2 bases and J gave up 3 bases, with 3 bases separating them. In DNA, the CDR3 is TGTGCCAGCAGCTTAGACTACGAGCAGTACTTC. Amino acid sequence: CASSLDYEQYF.

The chain recombines TRBV28 with TRBJ1-4, with D hard to call. Germline V gene lookup returns CDR1 MDHEN and CDR2 SYDVKM. The germline V and J ends were trimmed by 10 bases and 5 bases, with 14 bases remaining between them. This CDR3 comprises 13 residues. CDR3 DNA sequence: TGTGCCATTCGAGAGGGTGTAAATGAAAAACTGTTTTTT. Its protein product is CAIREGVNEKLFF.

This rearrangement joins TRBV6-6 to TRBJ1-1; the D gene is possibly TRBD1 (6 bases). Trimming stripped 4 bases from V and 4 bases from J, with 13 bases between. Germline V gene data show CDR1 as MNHNY and CDR2 as SVGAGI (reference sequence). The CDR3 has 14 residues. The CDR3 coding sequence is TGTGCCAGCAGTTGGGGGGGCGCGGGCACTGAAGCTTTCTTT. Translating it yields CASSWGGAGTEAFF.

The chain couples TRBV5-1 to TRBJ2-1; either TRBD1 or TRBD2 may supply D (5 bases each). The V end was cut by 0 bases, the J end by 8 bases, with 18 bases between. Per germline, CDR1 SGHRS and CDR2 YFSETQ. The CDR3 sequence is 16 residues long. The CDR3 sequence: CASSLARGRAPDEQFF. The CDR3 DNA is TGCGCCAGCAGCTTGGCCCGGGGCAGGGCCCCCGATGAGCAGTTCTTC.

This clonotype was counted a few times. V gene TRBV11-2 combines with J gene TRBJ1-2; weak D call: TRBD1 (5 bases). There are 16 residues in the CDR3. The ends were cut back, 1 base at V and 1 base at J, with 13 bases in the middle. Germline V gene sequence: CDR1 SGHAT, CDR2 FQNNGV. The CDR3 loop reads CASSLVGPGGNYGYTF. DNA for the CDR3: TGTGCCAGCAGCTTAGTGGGGCCGGGCGGTAACTATGGCTACACCTTC.

This clonotype was detected only a few times. The rearrangement uses TRBV20-1 and TRBJ2-1; 11 bases fit TRBD2. The V gene's germline CDR1 is DFQATT and CDR2 SNEGSKA (reference sequence). The CDR3 loop spans 13 amino acids. The trim removed 2 bases at V and 6 bases at J, leaving 0 bases unmatched. The CDR3 spells CSARLAGGNEQFF. CDR3 sequence (DNA): TGCAGTGCTAGACTAGCGGGAGGCAATGAGCAGTTCTTC.

The chain links TRBV6-1 to TRBJ1-2; D is uncertain. Germline loops: CDR1 MNHNS, CDR2 SASEGT. This CDR3 has 15 amino acids. Trimming removed 2 bases from V and 5 bases from J, with 15 bases in between. The CDR3, as DNA: TGTGCCAGCAGTGAAAGGGAGGGTGTTTGGTATGGCTACACCTTC. Its protein product is CASSEREGVWYGYTF.

The chain is built from TRBV11-2 and TRBJ2-7; no clear D. The CDR3 totals 14 residues. The V gene lost 1 base and the J gene lost 4 bases, with 11 bases spanning the gap. Per the germline V gene, CDR1 is SGHAT and CDR2 is FQNNGV. The CDR3 DNA reads TGTGCCAGCAGCTTAGGCCCAGATGGTTACGAGCAGTACTTC. Translated: CASSLGPDGYEQYF.

In this sample, this clonotype turned up a few times. V gene TRBV6-6 combines with J gene TRBJ1-1, with 8 bases that match TRBD1. Germline V gene lookup returns CDR1 MNHNY and CDR2 SVGAGI (reference sequence). This CDR3 comprises 17 residues. Germline trimming cut 6 bases from V and 4 bases from J; bases unmatched to any gene: 16. The CDR3 DNA is TGTGCCAGCAGGATCGCCCCGCAGGGGGCTGCGGGCACTGAAGCTTTCTTT. This gives the protein CASRIAPQGAAGTEAFF.